There are a few counts of the clone carrying this TCR beta chain. Its antigen is not identified. The CDR3 does not end in the conserved phenylalanine or tryptophan, so this is likely a read error. TCRdb analysed the 5' RACE reads with MiXCR anew, one entry per CDR3 protein. This sample yields 150,000 to 200,000 distinct CDR3 sequences, of which 11% are seen a single time; about 3.5% belongs to the top ten. This specimen belongs to a study of T-cell memory formation after mild COVID-19. General study points: Contracting CD8+ clones were enriched in EMRA, CD4+ mainly in CM and EM. Cross-reactive memory seemingly joined, as some responding clones were found in pre-infection memory. Researchers could not confirm that second-wave clones peaking on day 37 targeted SARS-CoV-2. Clones that got smaller from day 15 to 85 had even CD4/CD8, while clones growing later tipped toward CD4+.

The CDR3 is 18 amino acids. Germline V gene lookup returns CDR1 LGHNA and CDR2 YSLEER. Trimming shortened V by 3 bases and J by 0 bases, and 15 bases separated the two germline ends. This clonotype was sampled from a man between 18 and 29 years old who had mild COVID-19 (a few samples of this study predate the infection). Cell type and time point are not known. J is TRBJ1-6 and V is TRBV4-3; D is uncertain. The sequenced sample was PBMCs or a T cell subset sorted from them (not recorded which). As DNA, the CDR3 is TGCGCCAGCAGCCACGACTCATCGGAGAGCTCCTATAATTCACCCCTCCACCTT. Translated: CASSHDSSESSYNSPLHL.